Listed here are 18 T cell receptor beta chains from one sample, sequenced in a study of T cell repertoires in cytomegalovirus infection. MiXCR, run by TCRdb on the reads, gives a single entry per CDR3 protein. The sample has approximately 600,000 distinct CDR3 sequences, 40% seen once. Their cognate antigens are unknown. The sequencing used cultured PBMCs, collected from culture after CMV antigen stimulation. Receptors originate from a human donor in good health (CMV status not recorded). Some clones in this sample may be carry-over from other donors' samples.

The CDR3 bases are TGCAGTGCTACAGGGCTCGGGGAGACCCAGTACTTC. It encodes CSATGLGETQYF. This rearrangement joins TRBV20-1 to TRBJ2-5; maybe TRBD1 (5 bases). Germline CDR1 and CDR2: DFQATT and SNEGSKA (reference sequence). The CDR3 has 12 amino acids. Deletions cut 4 bases from V and 5 bases from J, with 11 bases between.

This clonotype was picked up many times. CDR3 sequence: CASSSDPLGRGSTDTQYF. CDR3 bases: TGTGCCAGCAGCTCCGACCCGCTTGGGCGGGGTAGCACAGATACGCAGTATTTT. The chain employs TRBV7-2 and TRBJ2-3; D perhaps matches TRBD2 (6 bases). V was trimmed by 4 bases and J by 0 bases, leaving 20 bases between them. The CDR3 has 18 residues. CDR1 and CDR2 from the germline V gene are SGHTA and FQGNSA.

The V call is TRBV6-2 or TRBV6-3, the J call TRBJ2-4, with 7 bases aligning to TRBD1. The CDR3 length is 18 residues. Trimming at V came to 4 bases and at J to 0 bases, leaving 12 bases not matched to a gene. Germline-derived CDR1 and CDR2 are MNHEY and SVGEGT. The CDR3 loop is CASSSETGWIQAKNIQYF. For the CDR3, the DNA is TGTGCCAGCAGTTCAGAGACAGGGTGGATTCAAGCCAAAAACATTCAGTACTTC.

This clonotype was seen a few times. This chain joins TRBV7-2 and TRBJ1-6, with 9 nucleotides matching TRBD1. Germline CDR1 reads SGHTA; CDR2 reads FQGNSA. The CDR3 is 16 residues long. The J segment lost 6 bases and the V segment lost 2 bases, leaving 5 bases of the junction unmatched. In DNA form, the CDR3 reads TGTGCCAGCAGCTTAAGGGGACAGGGTATTAATTCACCCCTCCACTTT. The encoded protein is CASSLRGQGINSPLHF.

The chain couples TRBV20-1 to TRBJ1-5, with D possibly being TRBD1 (5 bases). The germline gives CDR1 DFQATT, CDR2 SNEGSKA (reference sequence). V lost 3 bases and J 2 bases, leaving 14 bases between the germline ends. The CDR3 consists of 15 residues. CDR3 loop: CSARELRDGNQPQHF. The CDR3 coding sequence is TGCAGTGCTAGGGAACTCCGGGACGGCAATCAGCCCCAGCATTTT.

This clonotype was seen repeatedly, ten times or more. The chain is built from TRBV7-2 and TRBJ2-5; a possible D gene is TRBD2 (7 bases). Germline V gene data show CDR1 as SGHTA and CDR2 as FQGNSA. The V end was cut by 7 bases, the J end by 5 bases, with 14 bases between. The CDR3 runs 13 residues. CDR3 residues: CASIRGGDETQYF. DNA for the CDR3: TGTGCCAGCATCCGAGGGGGGGACGAGACCCAGTACTTC.

The chain carries TRBV7-9 and TRBJ1-1; D may be TRBD1 (5 bases). The length of the CDR3 is 16 residues. Germline V lookup: CDR1 SEHNR, CDR2 FQNEAQ (reference sequence). V was trimmed by 6 bases and J by 2 bases, leaving 19 bases between them. The CDR3 DNA is TGTGCCAGCAGACCGTCGGGACCGGGGCCTAACACTGAAGCTTTCTTT. Protein: CASRPSGPGPNTEAFF.

This clonotype has only a few counts. The J gene is TRBJ2-5, the V gene TRBV7-2; possibly TRBD2 for D (5 bases). There are 13 residues in the CDR3. In germline, CDR1 is SGHTA, CDR2 FQGNSA. Trimming shortened V by 8 bases and J by 5 bases, and 15 bases separated the two germline ends. CDR3 sequence (DNA): TGTGCCAGCTTTATAGCGCCCCACGAGACCCAGTACTTC. Encoded protein: CASFIAPHETQYF.

The chain couples TRBV12-3 or TRBV12-4 to TRBJ2-4; no clear D. V was clipped by 3 bases and J by 1 base, with 7 bases between them. CDR3 length: 14 residues. The CDR3 loop is CASSFAGAKNIQYF. In DNA, the CDR3 is TGTGCCAGCAGTTTCGCCGGGGCCAAAAACATTCAGTACTTC.

The chain uses TRBV7-2 and TRBJ2-2; D gene uncertain. The CDR3 consists of 13 residues. Per germline, CDR1 SGHTA and CDR2 FQGNSA. V gave up 2 bases and J gave up 7 bases, with 8 bases separating them. The CDR3 bases are TGTGCCAGCAGCTTATCGGTCCACGGGGAGCTGTTTTTT. Protein product: CASSLSVHGELFF.

This clonotype was counted a few times. The gene calls are TRBV18 and TRBJ2-3; no definite D call. The germline V gene has CDR1 KGHSH and CDR2 LQKENI. With 2 bases removed from V and 0 bases from J, the gap between germline ends came to 12 bases. This CDR3 spans 16 amino acids. In DNA, the CDR3 is TGTGCCAGCTCACCAGACTGGCTGCCGAGCACAGATACGCAGTATTTT. Translation gives CASSPDWLPSTDTQYF. Variable domain in full (rest from reference TRBV18 and TRBJ2-3): NAGVMQNPRHLVRRRGQEARLRCSPMKGHSHVYWYRQLPEEGLKFMVYLQKENIIDESGMPKERFSAEFPKEGPSILRIQQVVRGDSAAYFCASSPDWLPSTDTQYFGPGTRLTVL.

This clonotype was observed a single time. CDR3 region: CASSQVPRTSGEQFF. The CDR3 DNA follows: TGCGCCAGCAGCCAAGTTCCCCGCACTAGCGGTGAGCAGTTCTTC. V usage is TRBV4-3 and J usage is TRBJ2-1; 8 bases are a match to TRBD2. The CDR3 length is 15 residues. CDR1 is LGHNA and CDR2 is YSLEER in the germline V gene. V shed 1 base and J 9 bases; nucleotides not matched to a gene: 8.

This clonotype was seen a few times. The junction departs from the called germline gene at one end, perhaps through a read error. J is TRBJ2-5 and V is TRBV7-6; D might be TRBD2 (6 bases). Germline loops: CDR1 SGHVS, CDR2 FNYEAQ. There are 11 residues in the CDR3. The CDR3 loop reads CASSRDSTCHF. CDR3 bases: TGTGCCAGCAGCAGGGACTCCACCTGTCACTTC.

The table lists this clonotype with a count of one. The V gene is TRBV7-9, the J gene TRBJ2-2; D might be TRBD2 (6 bases). This CDR3 has 17 amino acids. Between the trimmed V and J ends, which lost 0 bases and 4 bases, there was a span of 15 bases. Germline-derived CDR1 and CDR2 are SEHNR and FQNEAQ (reference sequence). The CDR3 bases are TGTGCCAGCAGCTTAGCGCTGGGGGGATTTGGCACCGGGGAGCTGTTTTTT. This codes for CASSLALGGFGTGELFF.

This clonotype was seen only a few times. This sequence joins TRBV12-3 or TRBV12-4 and TRBJ2-3, with 10 bases that match TRBD2. The CDR3 covers 14 residues. J lost 3 bases, V lost 10 bases, and 7 bases had no gene match. The CDR3 is CATRLAGGTDTQYF. The CDR3 DNA sequence: TGTGCCACACGACTAGCGGGTGGAACAGATACGCAGTATTTT.

The chain is built from TRBV2 and TRBJ1-1; D gene uncertain. This CDR3 contains 8 residues. From germline, CDR1 is SNHLY and CDR2 FYNNEI. V was cut by 4 bases and J by 11 bases, with 2 bases left in between. In DNA form, the CDR3 reads TGTGCCAGCAGTGGCGCTTTCTTT. Translating gives CASSGAFF. Looking up the rest from reference TRBV2 and TRBJ1-1 gives the full variable domain: EPEVTQTPSHQVTQMGQEVILRCVPISNHLYFYWYRQILGQKVEFLVSFYNNEISEKSEIFDDQFSVERPDGSNFTLKIRSTKLEDSAMYFCASSGAFFGQGTRLTVV.

This clonotype occurred a few times. The CDR3 loop is CASTKAGTTSNQPQHF. The CDR3 DNA follows: TGTGCCAGTACCAAGGCCGGGACAACTAGCAATCAGCCCCAGCATTTT. This rearrangement joins TRBV19 to TRBJ1-5; D is possibly TRBD1 (6 bases). V was trimmed by 7 bases and J by 0 bases, leaving 16 bases between them. Germline assignment: CDR1 LNHDA and CDR2 SQIVND (reference sequence). The CDR3 consists of 16 residues.

The chain uses TRBV18 and TRBJ1-2; D may be TRBD1 (5 bases). The CDR3 is made up of 13 amino acids. Germline V gene sequence: CDR1 KGHSH, CDR2 LQKENI. The V end was cut by 5 bases, the J end by 8 bases, with 15 bases between. The CDR3, as DNA: TGTGCCAGCTCAACCCTACAGGATGCGGGCTACACCTTC. Translation: CASSTLQDAGYTF. Complete variable domain (other parts from reference TRBV18 and TRBJ1-2): NAGVMQNPRHLVRRRGQEARLRCSPMKGHSHVYWYRQLPEEGLKFMVYLQKENIIDESGMPKERFSAEFPKEGPSILRIQQVVRGDSAAYFCASSTLQDAGYTFGSGTRLTVV.